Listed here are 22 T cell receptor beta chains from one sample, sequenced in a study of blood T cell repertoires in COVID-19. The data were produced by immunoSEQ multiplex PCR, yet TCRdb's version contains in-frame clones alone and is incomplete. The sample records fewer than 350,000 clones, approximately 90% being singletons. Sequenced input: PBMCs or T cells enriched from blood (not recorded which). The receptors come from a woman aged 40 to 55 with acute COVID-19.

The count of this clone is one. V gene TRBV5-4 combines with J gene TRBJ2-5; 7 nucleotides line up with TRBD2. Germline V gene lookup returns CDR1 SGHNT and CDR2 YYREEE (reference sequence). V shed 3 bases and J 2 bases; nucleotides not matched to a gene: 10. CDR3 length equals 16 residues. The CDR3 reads CASSYPSGGGQETQYF. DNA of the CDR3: TGTGCCAGCAGCTACCCGTCGGGCGGGGGACAAGAGACCCAGTACTTC.

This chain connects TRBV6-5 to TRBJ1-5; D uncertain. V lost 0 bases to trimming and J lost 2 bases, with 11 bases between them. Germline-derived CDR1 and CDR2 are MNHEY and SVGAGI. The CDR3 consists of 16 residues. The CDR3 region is CASSYSAASGNQPQHF. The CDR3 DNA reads TGTGCCAGCAGTTACTCCGCGGCCTCTGGCAATCAGCCCCAGCATTTT.

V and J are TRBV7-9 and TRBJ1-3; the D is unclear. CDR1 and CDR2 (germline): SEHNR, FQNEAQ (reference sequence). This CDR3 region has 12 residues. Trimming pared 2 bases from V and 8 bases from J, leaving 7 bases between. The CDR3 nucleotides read TGTGCCAGCAGCTTAATGGGAGACACCATATATTTT. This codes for CASSLMGDTIYF.

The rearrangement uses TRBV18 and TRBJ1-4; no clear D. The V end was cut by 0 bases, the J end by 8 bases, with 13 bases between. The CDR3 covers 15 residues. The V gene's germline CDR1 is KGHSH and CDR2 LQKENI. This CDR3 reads CASSPPSRGNEKLFF. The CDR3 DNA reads TGTGCCAGCTCACCACCTAGTCGGGGAAACGAAAAACTGTTTTTT.

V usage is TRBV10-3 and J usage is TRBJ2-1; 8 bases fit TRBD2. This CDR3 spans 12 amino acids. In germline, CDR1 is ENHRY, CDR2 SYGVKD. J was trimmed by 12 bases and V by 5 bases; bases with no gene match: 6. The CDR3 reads CAISPGTRAQFF. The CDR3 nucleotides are TGTGCCATCAGTCCCGGGACTAGAGCGCAGTTCTTC.

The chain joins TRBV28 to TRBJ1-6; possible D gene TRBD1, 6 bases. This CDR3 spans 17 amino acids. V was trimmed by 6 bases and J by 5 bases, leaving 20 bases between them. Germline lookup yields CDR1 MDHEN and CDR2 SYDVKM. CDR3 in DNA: TGTGCCAGCAGAACATTGACAGGCGGATTTGATAATTCACCCCTCCACTTT. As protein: CASRTLTGGFDNSPLHF.

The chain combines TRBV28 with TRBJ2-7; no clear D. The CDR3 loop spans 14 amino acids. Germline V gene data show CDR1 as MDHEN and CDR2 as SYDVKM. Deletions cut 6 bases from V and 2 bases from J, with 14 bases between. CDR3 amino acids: CASRAPNNPYEQYF. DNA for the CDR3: TGTGCCAGCAGAGCACCTAATAACCCCTACGAGCAGTACTTC.

The CDR3: CASSMTGGFDEQYF. The CDR3 DNA sequence: TGTGCCAGTAGCATGACAGGGGGTTTCGACGAGCAGTACTTC. This chain uses TRBV19 with TRBJ2-7; TRBD1 agrees at 9 bases. The CDR3 is 14 residues long. In germline, CDR1 is LNHDA, CDR2 SQIVND (reference sequence). Trimming took 6 bases from V and 5 from J; bases not matched to a gene: 8.

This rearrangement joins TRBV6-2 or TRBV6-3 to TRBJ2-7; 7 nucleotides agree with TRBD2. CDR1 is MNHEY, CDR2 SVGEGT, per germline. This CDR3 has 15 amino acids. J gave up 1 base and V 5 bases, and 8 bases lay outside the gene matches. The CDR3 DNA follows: TGTGCCAGCAGTAACAAAGGACTAGGGTCCTACGAGCAGTACTTC. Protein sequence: CASSNKGLGSYEQYF.

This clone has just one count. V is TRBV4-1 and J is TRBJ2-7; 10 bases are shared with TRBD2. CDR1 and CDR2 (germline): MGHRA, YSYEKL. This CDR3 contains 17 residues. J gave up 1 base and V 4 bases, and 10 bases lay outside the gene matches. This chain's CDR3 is CASSLDPSGRPSYEQYF. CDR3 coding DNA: TGCGCCAGCAGCCTTGACCCTAGCGGGAGACCTTCCTACGAGCAGTACTTC.

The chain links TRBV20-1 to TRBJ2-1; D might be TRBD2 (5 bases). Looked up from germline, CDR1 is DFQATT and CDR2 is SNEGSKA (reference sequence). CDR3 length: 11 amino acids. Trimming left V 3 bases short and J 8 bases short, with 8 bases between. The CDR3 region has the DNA TGCAGTGCTAGCCTAGCACATGAGCAGTTCTTC. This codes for CSASLAHEQFF.

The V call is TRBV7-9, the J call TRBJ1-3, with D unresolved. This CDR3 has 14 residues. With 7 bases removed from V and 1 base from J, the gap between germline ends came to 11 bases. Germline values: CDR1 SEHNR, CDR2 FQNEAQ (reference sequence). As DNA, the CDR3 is TGTGCCAGCACCCCGACTGGTTCTGGAAACACCATATATTTT. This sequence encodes CASTPTGSGNTIYF. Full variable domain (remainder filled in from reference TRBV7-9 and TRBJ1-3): DTGVSQNPRHKITKRGQNVTFRCDPISEHNRLYWYRQTLGQGPEFLTYFQNEAQLEKSRLLSDRFSAERPKGSFSTLEIQRTEQGDSAMYLCASTPTGSGNTIYFGEGSWLTVV.

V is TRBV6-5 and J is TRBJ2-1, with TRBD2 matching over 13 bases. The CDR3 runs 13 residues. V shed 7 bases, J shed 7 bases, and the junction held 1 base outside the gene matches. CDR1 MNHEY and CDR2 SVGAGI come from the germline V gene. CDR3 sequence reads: CASKLAGGNEQFF. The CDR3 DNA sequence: TGTGCCAGCAAACTAGCGGGAGGGAATGAGCAGTTCTTC.

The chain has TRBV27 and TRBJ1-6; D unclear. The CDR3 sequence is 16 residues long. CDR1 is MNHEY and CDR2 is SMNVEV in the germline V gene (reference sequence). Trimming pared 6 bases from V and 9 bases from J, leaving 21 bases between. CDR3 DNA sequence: TGTGCCAGCAGCATAAACCCCCCGGATAGACTTTCACCCCTCCACTTT. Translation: CASSINPPDRLSPLHF.

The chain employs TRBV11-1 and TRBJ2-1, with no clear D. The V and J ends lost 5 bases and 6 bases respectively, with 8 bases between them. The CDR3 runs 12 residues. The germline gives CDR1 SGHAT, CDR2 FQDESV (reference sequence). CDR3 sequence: CASSVNFNEQFF. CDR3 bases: TGTGCCAGCAGCGTTAACTTCAATGAGCAGTTCTTC.

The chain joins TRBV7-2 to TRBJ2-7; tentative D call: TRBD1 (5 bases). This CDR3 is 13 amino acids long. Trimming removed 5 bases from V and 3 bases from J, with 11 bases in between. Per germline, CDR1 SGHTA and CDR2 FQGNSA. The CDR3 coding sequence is TGTGCCAGCAGCAGGACACGTGGCTACGAGCAGTACTTC. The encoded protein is CASSRTRGYEQYF.

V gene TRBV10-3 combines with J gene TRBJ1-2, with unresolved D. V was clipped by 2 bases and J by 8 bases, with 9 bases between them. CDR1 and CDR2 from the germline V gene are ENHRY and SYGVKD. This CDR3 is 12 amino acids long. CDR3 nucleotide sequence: TGTGCCATCAGTGAGAGGGCGGGGGGCTACACCTTC. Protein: CAISERAGGYTF.

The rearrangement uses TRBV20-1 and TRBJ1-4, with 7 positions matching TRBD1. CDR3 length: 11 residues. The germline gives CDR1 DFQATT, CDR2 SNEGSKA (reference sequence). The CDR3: CRNPTGEKLFF. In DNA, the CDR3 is TGCAGGAATCCGACAGGGGAAAAACTGTTTTTT.

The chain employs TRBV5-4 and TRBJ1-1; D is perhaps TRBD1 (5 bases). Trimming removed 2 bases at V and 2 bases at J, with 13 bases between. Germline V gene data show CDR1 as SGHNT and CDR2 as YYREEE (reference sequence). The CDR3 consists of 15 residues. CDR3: CASSFQGKANTEAFF. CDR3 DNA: TGTGCCAGCAGCTTCCAGGGTAAGGCTAACACTGAAGCTTTCTTT.

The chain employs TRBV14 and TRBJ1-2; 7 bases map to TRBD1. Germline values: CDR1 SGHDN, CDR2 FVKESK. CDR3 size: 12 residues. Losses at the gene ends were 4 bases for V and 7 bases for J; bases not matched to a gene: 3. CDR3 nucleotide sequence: TGTGCCAGCAGCCGTCAGGGGGTTGGCTACACCTTC. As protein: CASSRQGVGYTF.

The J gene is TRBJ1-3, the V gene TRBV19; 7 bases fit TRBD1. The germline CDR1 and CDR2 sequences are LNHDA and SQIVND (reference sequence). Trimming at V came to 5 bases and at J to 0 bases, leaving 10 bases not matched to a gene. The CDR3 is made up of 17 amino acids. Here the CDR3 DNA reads TGTGCCAGTAGTTCCCCCCGACAGGGCCTCTCTGGAAACACCATATATTTT. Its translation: CASSSPRQGLSGNTIYF.

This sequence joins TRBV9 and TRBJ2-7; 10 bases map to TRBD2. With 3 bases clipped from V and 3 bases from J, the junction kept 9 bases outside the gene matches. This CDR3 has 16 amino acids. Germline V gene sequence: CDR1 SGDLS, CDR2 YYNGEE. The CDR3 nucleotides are TGTGCCAGCAGCGAGGGGGCTAGCGGGGGAGTCTACGAGCAGTACTTC. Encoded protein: CASSEGASGGVYEQYF.